The following is a T cell receptor beta chain sequence with its context. The target antigen is unknown. Mouse gene names and germline throughout. The sample has other DNA sequences that encode this CDR3 too. Sorting of pooled cutaneous lymph node cells was based on CD4, CD8alpha, NKG2D, NKG2ACE and other markers. This entry comes from a study of CD8+ T cells in alopecia areata. On the study more broadly: Female roughly 7-11-week-old C3H/HeJ recipients received skin from approximately 6-13-month-old C3H/HeJ graft donors with spontaneous alopecia. Study-wide results and limits: Sharing of TCR sequences between patients (possibly for HLA-related reasons) was less clear than in mice. Compared with normal scalp, lesional scalp had higher clonality and more expanded CD8+ clones. Scalp sequencing also captures normal skin's resident alphabeta T cells.

Sequencing used cDNA as its template, made by extracting RNA and reverse transcribing it. Some clones are missing from TCRdb's copy, which holds only in-frame ones; the method was immunoSEQ multiplex PCR. Captured here are 270,000 or so clones, none seen once; the top ten comprise 0.9% to 1.5%. This receptor was obtained from a C3H/HeJ mouse with alopecia areata. These mice share the MHC haplotype H2-k. The sample consisted of CD4+ T cells sorted from a lymph node.

This chain's CDR3 is CASSLGTGGGQDTQYF. The CDR3 bases that were read are TGTGCCAGCAGCTTAGGGACTGGGGGGGGCCAAGAC. The V call is TRBV3, the J call TRBJ2-5, with 12 bases matching TRBD2. The CDR3 end falls 4 residues outside the read, so it is completed with the germline J gene. The V and J ends lost 1 base and 2 bases, in that order; junction bases with no gene match: 1. CDR1 is SNHLY, CDR2 FYNGKV, per germline (reference sequence). The CDR3 extends over 16 amino acids.